Below are 16 T cell receptor beta chains sequenced from a single sample in a study of cytomegalovirus exposure and HLA in healthy donors. It was with 60 Vbeta and 13 Jbeta primers that the PCR ran. The data were produced by immunoSEQ multiplex PCR, yet TCRdb's version contains in-frame clones alone and is incomplete. The sample carries around 200,000 clones, about four fifths recorded once. Input material: PBMCs. The receptors stem from a woman aged 45-60 years in good health and CMV-seropositive.

The chain combines TRBV18 with TRBJ1-2, with D uncertain. The germline V gene has CDR1 KGHSH and CDR2 LQKENI. V was trimmed by 8 bases and J by 4 bases, leaving 14 bases between them. This CDR3 spans 13 amino acids. CDR3 region: CASIRTASYGYTF. In nucleotides, the CDR3 is TGTGCCAGCATACGAACAGCTTCCTATGGCTACACCTTC.

The chain is built from TRBV5-4 and TRBJ1-2; 9 bases are shared with TRBD1. There are 15 residues in the CDR3. CDR1 and CDR2 from the germline V gene are SGHNT and YYREEE (reference sequence). The J segment lost 4 bases and the V segment lost 0 bases, leaving 4 bases of the junction unmatched. The CDR3 here is CASSLAVDRGYGYTF. Here the CDR3 DNA reads TGTGCCAGCAGCTTGGCAGTGGACAGGGGCTATGGCTACACCTTC.

The J gene is TRBJ2-7, the V gene TRBV28; 9 positions match TRBD2. Germline CDR1 is MDHEN and CDR2 is SYDVKM. V gave up 6 bases and J gave up 3 bases; unmatched junction bases: 12. CDR3 length: 16 residues. As DNA, the CDR3 is TGTGCCAGCAGGCCTCTAGCGGGGAGGCTCGACTACGAGCAGTACTTC. This sequence encodes CASRPLAGRLDYEQYF.

Only one count was recorded for this clone. J is TRBJ2-5 and V is TRBV6-5; a possible D gene is TRBD2 (6 bases). Per germline, CDR1 MNHEY and CDR2 SVGAGI. V was shortened by 7 bases and J by 5 bases, with 20 bases between the two germline ends. CDR3 length: 15 residues. CDR3 bases: TGTGCCAGCACCTACGGAACCGGGGGTGATGAGACCCAGTACTTC. Protein sequence: CASTYGTGGDETQYF.

This clone was seen a few times. The V and J genes are TRBV28 and TRBJ2-7; D possibly corresponds to TRBD2 (6 bases). This CDR3 is built from 15 residues. V lost 7 bases and J 3 bases, leaving 19 bases between the germline ends. The germline gives CDR1 MDHEN, CDR2 SYDVKM. In nucleotides, the CDR3 is TGTGCCAGCACCGATGGTGTCGGGGGACTCTACGAGCAGTACTTC. Protein product: CASTDGVGGLYEQYF.

The chain uses TRBV15 and TRBJ1-2; D ambiguous. The length of the CDR3 is 13 residues. V lost 0 bases, J lost 5 bases, and 7 bases lay in between. The germline gives CDR1 LNHNV, CDR2 YYDKDF (reference sequence). The CDR3 nucleotides are TGTGCCACCAGCAGAGAGGTCGGGTATGGCTACACCTTC. Encoded protein: CATSREVGYGYTF.

V is TRBV18 and J is TRBJ1-2; maybe TRBD1 (6 bases). The germline CDR1 and CDR2 sequences are KGHSH and LQKENI. The CDR3 covers 16 residues. The germline V and J ends were trimmed by 2 bases and 3 bases, with 16 bases remaining between them. The CDR3 bases are TGTGCCAGCTCACCAGGACGGGGGGGCGGCGACTATGGCTACACCTTC. Amino acids: CASSPGRGGGDYGYTF.

The chain joins TRBV6-6 to TRBJ1-6; D call uncertain. Germline lookup yields CDR1 MNHNY and CDR2 SVGAGI (reference sequence). V was clipped by 8 bases and J by 0 bases, with 14 bases between them. CDR3 length: 16 residues. The CDR3 spells CASGNAVSSYNSPLHF. CDR3 sequence (DNA): TGTGCCAGCGGAAATGCGGTGAGCTCCTATAATTCACCCCTCCACTTT.

CDR3 DNA sequence: TGCAGCGTTGCAGGGAACAATCAGCCCCAGCATTTT. It yields the protein CSVAGNNQPQHF. J is TRBJ1-5 and V is TRBV29-1; D perhaps matches TRBD1 (5 bases). Germline V gives CDR1 SQVTM, CDR2 ANQGSEA. The CDR3 spans 12 residues. The V end was cut by 4 bases, the J end by 3 bases, with 7 bases between.

This clone was observed a handful of times. The genes are TRBV29-1 and TRBJ1-1, with a possible D match to TRBD1 (6 bases). Germline loops: CDR1 SQVTM, CDR2 ANQGSEA. V was shortened by 6 bases and J by 5 bases, with 13 bases between the two germline ends. The CDR3 totals 12 residues. CDR3 loop: CSVTPQGTEAFF. Written as DNA, the CDR3 is TGCAGCGTCACCCCGCAGGGGACTGAAGCTTTCTTT. Looking up the rest from reference TRBV29-1 and TRBJ1-1 gives the full variable domain: SAVISQKPSRDICQRGTSLTIQCQVDSQVTMMFWYRQQPGQSLTLIATANQGSEATYESGFVIDKFPISRPNLTFSTLTVSNMSPEDSSIYLCSVTPQGTEAFFGQGTRLTVV.

The rearrangement uses TRBV7-2 and TRBJ2-5; TRBD1 might be the D (5 bases). The CDR3 contains 15 residues. V lost 1 base, J lost 4 bases, and 13 bases lay in between. CDR1 SGHTA and CDR2 FQGNSA come from the germline V gene. Here the CDR3 DNA reads TGTGCCAGCAGCTTAGATTTTCAGGGCTCAGAGACCCAGTACTTC. Residues: CASSLDFQGSETQYF.

The chain carries TRBV27 and TRBJ2-7, with 7 bases identical to TRBD1. This CDR3 has 16 residues. Unmatched junction bases numbered 10, after V lost 5 bases and J lost 0 bases. The germline V gene encodes CDR1 MNHEY and CDR2 SMNVEV (reference sequence). The CDR3 sequence: CASSPSFGTASYEQYF. DNA for the CDR3: TGTGCCAGCAGTCCAAGCTTCGGGACAGCCTCCTACGAGCAGTACTTC.

This clone turned up a few times. The V gene is TRBV4-3, the J gene TRBJ2-1, with D hard to call. The CDR3 is 12 amino acids. Germline CDR1 reads LGHNA; CDR2 reads YSLEER. The V end lost 1 base, the J end lost 13 bases, and 11 bases lay between the germline ends. CDR3 residues: CASSQVFTEQFF. The CDR3 DNA sequence: TGCGCCAGCAGCCAAGTCTTCACAGAACAGTTCTTC.

The J gene is TRBJ2-1, the V gene TRBV5-8, with 11 bases matching TRBD2. The CDR3 consists of 15 residues. Per germline, CDR1 SGHTS and CDR2 YDEGEE. V trimming: 1 base; J trimming: 6 bases; junction bases outside the gene matches: 3. Here the CDR3 DNA reads TGTGCCAGCAGCTTGCTAGCGGGGGGCCCCAATGAGCAGTTCTTC. It is translated as CASSLLAGGPNEQFF.

The rearrangement uses TRBV11-2 and TRBJ2-7, with D tentatively TRBD1 (5 bases). Germline-derived CDR1 and CDR2 are SGHAT and FQNNGV. Deletions cut 5 bases from V and 3 bases from J, with 11 bases between. The CDR3 extends over 13 amino acids. The CDR3 here is CASSAGQVYEQYF. In DNA form, the CDR3 reads TGTGCCAGCAGCGCCGGACAAGTCTACGAGCAGTACTTC.

The rearrangement links TRBV27 to TRBJ1-1; no reliable D call. Germline CDR1 and CDR2: MNHEY and SMNVEV (reference sequence). Trimming left V 5 bases short and J 7 bases short, with 14 bases between. The CDR3 consists of 13 residues. CDR3 sequence reads: CASSIWSVGEAFF. Here the CDR3 DNA reads TGTGCCAGCAGTATCTGGAGCGTTGGTGAAGCTTTCTTT.